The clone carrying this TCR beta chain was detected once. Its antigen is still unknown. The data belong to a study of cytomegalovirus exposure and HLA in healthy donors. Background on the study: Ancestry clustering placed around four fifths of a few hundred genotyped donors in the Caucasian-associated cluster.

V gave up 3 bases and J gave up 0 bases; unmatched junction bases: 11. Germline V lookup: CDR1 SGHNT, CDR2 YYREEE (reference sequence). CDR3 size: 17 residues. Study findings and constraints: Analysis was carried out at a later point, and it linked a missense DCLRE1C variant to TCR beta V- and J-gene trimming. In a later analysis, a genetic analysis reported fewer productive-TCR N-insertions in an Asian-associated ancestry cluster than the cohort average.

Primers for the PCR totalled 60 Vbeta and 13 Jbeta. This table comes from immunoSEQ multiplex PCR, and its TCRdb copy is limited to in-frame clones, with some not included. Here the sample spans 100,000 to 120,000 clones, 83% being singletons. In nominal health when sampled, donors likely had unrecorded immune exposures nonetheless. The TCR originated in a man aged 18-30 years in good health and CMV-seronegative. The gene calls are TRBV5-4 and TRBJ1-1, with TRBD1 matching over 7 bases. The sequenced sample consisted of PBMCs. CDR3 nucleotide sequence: TGTGCCAGCAGCTCCGGCCCGACAGGGCCTCTGAACACTGAAGCTTTCTTT. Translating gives CASSSGPTGPLNTEAFF.